A selection of T cell receptor beta chains follows, all from one sample in a study of shared clonotypes between healthy human individuals. Sequencing was performed with immunoSEQ multiplex PCR; in TCRdb, only in-frame clones are kept and a portion is missing. The table lists approximately 110,000 clones, more than 65% of them singletons, with around 25% in the top ten. Material: memory CD8+ T cells sorted from blood. The receptors were gathered from a woman under 40 in good health. Each CDR3 is given with its conserved first and last residue. D genes are given only for firm matches. Only some rows state a clone size, as once, few, many or a class for expanded clones.

clone size,V gene,J gene,D gene,CDR3 protein,CDR3 DNA
NA,TRBV6-1,TRBJ2-7,NA,CASSDRTFYEQYF,TGTGCCAGCTCCGACAGGACTTTCTACGAGCAGTACTTC
once,TRBV29-1,TRBJ2-1,TRBD2,CSVEGSGDGNEQFF,TGCAGCGTTGAAGGGAGCGGGGATGGAAATGAGCAGTTCTTC
NA,TRBV5-8,TRBJ1-2,TRBD1,CASRTGQRPANYGYTF,TGTGCCAGCAGGACGGGACAGCGACCCGCTAACTATGGCTACACCTTC
many,TRBV29-1,TRBJ2-1,TRBD2,CSVEFEAGVEQFF,TGCAGCGTTGAATTTGAAGCGGGAGTAGAGCAGTTCTTC
NA,TRBV6-4,TRBJ1-1,NA,CASSDTDNTEAFF,TGTGCCAGCAGCGATACAGATAACACTGAAGCTTTCTTT
NA,TRBV7-8,TRBJ2-7,NA,CASTKNNPINTVYEQYF,TGTGCCAGCACGAAAAACAATCCCATCAACACCGTTTACGAGCAGTACTTC
NA,TRBV11-2,TRBJ1-5,TRBD1,CASSLGQGSNQPQHF,TGTGCCAGCAGCTTAGGACAGGGTAGCAATCAGCCCCAGCATTTT
NA,TRBV5-1,TRBJ2-5,NA,CASRDPVGTQYF,TGCGCCAGCAGAGATCCGGTAGGGACCCAGTACTTC
NA,TRBV20-1,TRBJ2-1,NA,CSASHGIEQFF,TGCAGTGCTAGTCACGGGATTGAGCAGTTCTTC
NA,TRBV5-1,TRBJ1-2,NA,CASSLATGFNGYTF,TGCGCCAGCAGCTTGGCCACAGGGTTCAATGGCTACACCTTC
few,TRBV9,TRBJ2-3,NA,CASSVDGVGDTQYF,TGTGCCAGCAGCGTAGACGGTGTGGGAGATACGCAGTATTTT
NA,TRBV11-2,TRBJ2-5,NA,CASSPRASRETQYF,TGTGCCAGCAGCCCCCGCGCTAGTAGAGAGACCCAGTACTTC
NA,TRBV19,TRBJ2-5,TRBD2,CASSILAGDQETQYF,TGTGCCAGTAGTATCTTAGCGGGCGACCAAGAGACCCAGTACTTC
NA,TRBV4-1,TRBJ1-3,NA,CASSQVIGGSGNTIYF,TGCGCCAGCAGCCAAGTAATCGGGGGATCTGGAAACACCATATATTTT
NA,TRBV6-1,TRBJ2-1,NA,CASRGWGNNEQFF,TGTGCCAGCAGGGGCTGGGGGAACAATGAGCAGTTCTTC
NA,TRBV18,TRBJ2-7,NA,CASSPPMGGGDYEQYF,TGTGCCAGCTCACCCCCAATGGGAGGGGGTGACTACGAGCAGTACTTC
NA,TRBV7-2,TRBJ1-2,NA,CASSPPGEAYGYTF,TGTGCCAGCAGCCCGCCGGGGGAGGCCTATGGCTACACCTTC
NA,TRBV9,TRBJ2-7,TRBD1,CASSAGQVLPYEQYF,TGTGCCAGCAGCGCCGGACAGGTCTTACCCTACGAGCAGTACTTC